These 26 T cell receptor beta chains were sequenced from one sample in a study of blood T cell repertoires in COVID-19. Method: immunoSEQ multiplex PCR; TCRdb's copy keeps in-frame clones and lacks some. The profile covers tens of thousands of clones, with about 86% appearing a single time and roughly 6.2% taken by the ten largest. Sequencing was performed on peripheral blood. Receptor source: a woman over 75 with acute or convalescent COVID-19.

This chain links TRBV19 with TRBJ2-1; 7 bases agree with TRBD1. The CDR3 sequence is 14 residues long. Losses at the gene ends were 9 bases for V and 4 bases for J; bases not matched to a gene: 9. Germline lookup yields CDR1 LNHDA and CDR2 SQIVND (reference sequence). The CDR3 loop reads CASNMGTAYNEQFF. In DNA form, the CDR3 reads TGTGCCAGCAATATGGGGACAGCTTACAATGAGCAGTTCTTC. The variable domain in full, completed from reference TRBV19 and TRBJ2-1, reads DGGITQSPKYLFRKEGQNVTLSCEQNLNHDAMYWYRQDPGQGLRLIYYSQIVNDFQKGDIAEGYSVSREKKESFPLTVTSAQKNPTAFYLCASNMGTAYNEQFFGPGTRLTVL.

V and J are TRBV7-9 and TRBJ1-2; no clear D. There are 13 residues in the CDR3. The ends were cut back, 5 bases at V and 5 bases at J, with 12 bases in the middle. Germline CDR1 reads SEHNR; CDR2 reads FQNEAQ (reference sequence). As DNA, the CDR3 is TGTGCCAGCAGCGCGGAGATAGTATATGGCTACACCTTC. Its protein product is CASSAEIVYGYTF.

The genes are TRBV9 and TRBJ1-2; a weak D match, TRBD1 (5 bases). This CDR3 is built from 16 residues. CDR1 and CDR2 (germline): SGDLS, YYNGEE. V dropped 0 bases and J dropped 4 bases, with 16 bases sitting between them. CDR3 DNA: TGTGCCAGCAGCGTAGGAGCTGACAGTTTGTCCTATGGCTACACCTTC. This translates into CASSVGADSLSYGYTF. The full variable domain, with the rest looked up from reference TRBV9 and TRBJ1-2, is DSGVTQTPKHLITATGQRVTLRCSPRSGDLSVYWYQQSLDQGLQFLIQYYNGEERAKGNILERFSAQQFPDLHSELNLSSLELGDSALYFCASSVGADSLSYGYTFGSGTRLTVV.

V is TRBV5-5 and J is TRBJ1-5; TRBD1 might be the D (5 bases). V was shortened by 4 bases and J by 2 bases, with 10 bases between the two germline ends. CDR1 SGHKS and CDR2 YYEKEE come from the germline V gene (reference sequence). The CDR3 extends over 14 amino acids. Written as DNA, the CDR3 is TGTGCCAGCAGCGTTCAAGGGGGCAATCAGCCCCAGCATTTT. As protein: CASSVQGGNQPQHF.

This chain links TRBV7-8 with TRBJ1-2; a weak D match, TRBD1 (5 bases). Trimming shortened V by 5 bases and J by 4 bases, and 23 bases separated the two germline ends. Germline V gives CDR1 SGHVS, CDR2 FQNEAQ. The CDR3 has 17 residues. The CDR3 DNA sequence: TGTGCCAGCAGCCCCGGGGGTTTGTACGGTTTAGCCTATGGCTACACCTTC. As protein: CASSPGGLYGLAYGYTF.

The V call is TRBV6-6, the J call TRBJ2-1, with 7 bases identical to TRBD1. Germline lookup yields CDR1 MNHNY and CDR2 SVGAGI (reference sequence). J lost 5 bases, V lost 6 bases, and 13 bases had no gene match. The CDR3 is 16 amino acids. CDR3 loop: CASRPLTGYPDNEQFF. Here the CDR3 DNA reads TGTGCCAGCAGACCTTTGACAGGGTACCCTGACAATGAGCAGTTCTTC.

The V and J genes are TRBV3-1 (or the pseudogene TRBV3-2) and TRBJ2-3, with a tentative D call TRBD2 (6 bases). V lost 4 bases and J 0 bases, leaving 8 bases between the germline ends. The CDR3 spans 14 residues. Germline V gene data show CDR1 as LGHDT and CDR2 as YNNKEL (reference sequence). The CDR3 DNA reads as TGTGCCAGCAGCCCCGGGGGAAGCACAGATACGCAGTATTTT. Translation gives CASSPGGSTDTQYF.

V is TRBV25-1 and J is TRBJ1-4; D remains unclear. V was shortened by 8 bases and J by 3 bases, with 16 bases between the two germline ends. Germline-derived CDR1 and CDR2 are MGHDK and SYGVNS. The CDR3 is made up of 15 amino acids. The CDR3 DNA is TGTGCCAGCGCCTCCCGAGGGTTATCTAATGAAAAACTGTTTTTT. Translating it yields CASASRGLSNEKLFF.

This clone was picked up one time. V usage is TRBV6-1 and J usage is TRBJ1-2; D is undetermined. V was shortened by 2 bases and J by 8 bases, with 12 bases between the two germline ends. The germline CDR1 and CDR2 sequences are MNHNS and SASEGT. This CDR3 comprises 13 residues. The CDR3 nucleotides are TGTGCCAGCAGTGAAACAATGGAGGGCGGCTACACCTTC. It specifies CASSETMEGGYTF.

The rearrangement links TRBV19 to TRBJ2-5; TRBD2 matches 9 bases. Germline CDR1 is LNHDA and CDR2 is SQIVND (reference sequence). With V trimmed by 7 bases and J by 2 bases, 8 bases remained unmatched. This CDR3 is built from 15 residues. The CDR3 sequence is CASTRRGGRQETQYF. The CDR3 coding sequence is TGTGCCAGTACCAGGCGGGGGGGCCGTCAAGAGACCCAGTACTTC.

The V gene is TRBV5-5, the J gene TRBJ2-3; D is perhaps TRBD2 (5 bases). V dropped 2 bases and J dropped 2 bases, with 9 bases sitting between them. Germline CDR1 SGHKS, CDR2 YYEKEE (reference sequence). This CDR3 has 14 residues. Written as DNA, the CDR3 is TGTGCCAGCAGCTTCGAGGGAAACACAGATACGCAGTATTTT. It yields the protein CASSFEGNTDTQYF.

This chain joins TRBV5-6 and TRBJ1-6, with 7 bases lining up with TRBD1. This CDR3 is built from 15 residues. Germline CDR1 is SGHDT and CDR2 is YYEEEE. V dropped 1 base and J dropped 7; count of bases not matched to a gene: 5. The CDR3 nucleotides are TGTGCCAGCAGCTTGCGCGCAGGGGGGAATTCACCCCTCCACTTT. Amino acid sequence: CASSLRAGGNSPLHF.

Only a few counts were recorded for this clone. The chain links TRBV6-5 to TRBJ2-7, with D perhaps TRBD1 (6 bases). Germline lookup yields CDR1 MNHEY and CDR2 SVGAGI. Trimming shortened V by 0 bases and J by 6 bases, and 12 bases separated the two germline ends. This CDR3 region has 14 residues. The CDR3 bases are TGTGCCAGCAGTTACTCTACAGGGAAGAGCGAGCAGTACTTC. Translating it yields CASSYSTGKSEQYF.

V is TRBV11-2 and J is TRBJ2-1; 13 bases line up with TRBD2. CDR1 SGHAT and CDR2 FQNNGV come from the germline V gene. CDR3 length: 16 amino acids. The J segment lost 6 bases and the V segment lost 2 bases, leaving 4 bases of the junction unmatched. CDR3: CASSLTTSGGPNEQFF. DNA of the CDR3: TGTGCCAGCAGCTTAACGACTAGCGGGGGGCCCAATGAGCAGTTCTTC.

The chain uses TRBV10-2 and TRBJ2-2; TRBD1 aligns across 7 bases. The germline gives CDR1 WSHSY, CDR2 SAAADI. The ends lost 2 bases at V and 2 bases at J; junction bases unmatched: 8. This CDR3 contains 17 residues. CDR3 region: CASSEPRDRRNTGELFF. CDR3 nucleotide sequence: TGCGCCAGCAGTGAGCCGAGGGACAGAAGAAACACCGGGGAGCTGTTTTTT.

The J gene is TRBJ2-7, the V gene TRBV5-6, with 12 nucleotides matching TRBD2. V lost 0 bases and J lost 2; bases outside the gene matches: 3. Germline loops: CDR1 SGHDT, CDR2 YYEEEE. The length of the CDR3 is 16 residues. For the CDR3, the DNA is TGTGCCAGCAGCTTGGGGACTAGCGGGGCCACCTACGAGCAGTACTTC. Its translation is CASSLGTSGATYEQYF.

The sample holds one count of this clone. V gene TRBV10-1 combines with J gene TRBJ2-7, with D perhaps TRBD1 (6 bases). Trimming shortened V by 2 bases and J by 0 bases, and 14 bases separated the two germline ends. Germline V CDR1 and CDR2: WNHNN, SYGVQD (reference sequence). The CDR3 loop spans 16 amino acids. CDR3 residues: CASSERTVRSSYEQYF. For the CDR3, the DNA is TGCGCCAGCAGTGAGCGGACAGTTAGGAGCTCCTACGAGCAGTACTTC.

The V and J genes are TRBV18 and TRBJ1-4; TRBD1 aligns across 9 bases. The germline V gene encodes CDR1 KGHSH and CDR2 LQKENI. Trimming removed 4 bases from V and 7 bases from J; junction bases left unmatched: 13. This CDR3 is built from 17 residues. The CDR3 sequence: CASSLRYPGQGGEKLFF. The CDR3 coding sequence is TGTGCCAGCTCACTACGGTATCCGGGACAGGGAGGTGAAAAACTGTTTTTT.

This chain links TRBV7-9 with TRBJ1-1, with 8 nucleotides matching TRBD1. The V gene end was trimmed by 2 bases and the J gene end by 5 bases; junction bases not matched to a gene: 4. Germline CDR1 SEHNR, CDR2 FQNEAQ (reference sequence). The CDR3 spans 14 residues. The CDR3, as DNA: TGTGCCAGCAGCTTACAGGGGGCAAAAACTGAAGCTTTCTTT. It encodes CASSLQGAKTEAFF.

The V gene is TRBV6-5, the J gene TRBJ1-2; 9 positions agree with TRBD1. Trimming removed 2 bases from V and 6 bases from J; junction bases left unmatched: 4. Germline V gene data show CDR1 as MNHEY and CDR2 as SVGAGI. This CDR3 contains 14 residues. The CDR3 sequence is CASSYLTGGNGYTF. For the CDR3, the DNA is TGTGCCAGCAGTTACCTGACAGGGGGAAATGGCTACACCTTC.

The chain links TRBV24-1 to TRBJ1-2, with TRBD1 as a possible D gene (5 bases). V lost 8 bases and J lost 6, with 18 bases in between. Germline V gene sequence: CDR1 KGHDR, CDR2 SFDVKD. The CDR3 runs 14 residues. The CDR3 DNA is TGTGCCACCAAAGGGGAAGGGAATCCCGATGGCTACACCTTC. The encoded protein is CATKGEGNPDGYTF.

The table lists this clone with a few counts. The gene calls are TRBV3-1 (or the pseudogene TRBV3-2) and TRBJ2-5; D is undetermined. The germline V gene has CDR1 LGHDT and CDR2 YNNKEL (reference sequence). This CDR3 has 11 amino acids. The V end lost 2 bases, the J end lost 7 bases, and 5 bases lay between the germline ends. The CDR3 here is CASSQTGTQYF. The CDR3 nucleotides read TGTGCCAGCAGCCAAACCGGGACCCAGTACTTC.

This clone was seen only once. The genes are TRBV5-1 and TRBJ1-1; 7 bases match TRBD1. Germline CDR1 reads SGHRS; CDR2 reads YFSETQ. The CDR3 sequence is 15 residues long. V lost 3 bases, J lost 4 bases, and 9 bases stayed unmatched. The CDR3 loop reads CASSYNPGGLTEAFF. CDR3 DNA sequence: TGCGCCAGCAGCTATAACCCAGGGGGACTCACTGAAGCTTTCTTT.

The chain recombines TRBV4-1 with TRBJ2-5; 10 bases agree with TRBD1. Germline CDR1 is MGHRA and CDR2 is YSYEKL. The CDR3 runs to 16 residues. The V segment lost 3 bases and the J segment 5 bases; nucleotides outside the gene matches: 9. CDR3 DNA sequence: TGCGCCAGCAGCCACACACCGGGACAGGGGAGGGAGACCCAGTACTTC. It specifies CASSHTPGQGRETQYF.

The chain is built from TRBV25-1 and TRBJ2-2; possible D gene TRBD1, 6 bases. Germline values: CDR1 MGHDK, CDR2 SYGVNS. With 3 bases removed from V and 1 base from J, the gap between germline ends came to 9 bases. The CDR3 totals 15 residues. As DNA, the CDR3 is TGTGCCAGCAGTGACTGGACAGTGAACACCGGGGAGCTGTTTTTT. Protein product: CASSDWTVNTGELFF.

The chain combines TRBV19 with TRBJ1-2; D gene uncertain. Trimming shortened V by 6 bases and J by 5 bases, and 13 bases separated the two germline ends. Germline V gene lookup returns CDR1 LNHDA and CDR2 SQIVND (reference sequence). The CDR3 extends over 13 amino acids. In DNA, the CDR3 is TGTGCCAGTAGACCTAACTCTTGGTATGGCTACACCTTC. Translating gives CASRPNSWYGYTF.